A selection of T cell receptor beta chains follows, all from one sample in a study of T cells in Graves' hyperthyroidism and ophthalmopathy. MiXCR, run by TCRdb on the multiplex PCR reads, gives a single entry per CDR3 protein. The sample has about 480,000 distinct CDR3 sequences, less than 25% seen once; the top ten hold about 11%. Sequenced: blood. These receptor sequences come from a woman in her 30s with Graves' ophthalmopathy. Both conserved end residues are part of each CDR3. The D gene is left open where the match is weak. A clone size is listed for some rows: how often the clone was seen (once, few, many), or a class if it is expanded.

D gene	clone size	V gene	J gene	CDR3 DNA	CDR3 protein
NA	many	TRBV12-3/TRBV12-4	TRBJ1-1	TGTGCCAGCAATTCTGACAAGAACACTGAAGCTTTCTTT	CASNSDKNTEAFF
NA	many	TRBV6-1	TRBJ1-3	TGTGCCAGCAGTGAACGTGGACTAGTACTCTCTGGAAACACCATATATTTT	CASSERGLVLSGNTIYF
TRBD1	many	TRBV5-1	TRBJ2-5	TGCGCCAGCAGCTCCGGGACAGGGGGCAGGGAGACCCAGTACTTC	CASSSGTGGRETQYF
TRBD2	many	TRBV11-1	TRBJ2-2	TGTGCCAGCAGCTTCCCTAGCGGGGGGTCGGACACCGGGGAGCTGTTTTTT	CASSFPSGGSDTGELFF
NA	NA	TRBV27	TRBJ2-7	TGTGCCAGCAGTTTAGTAGGGGCGGACGAGCAGTACTTC	CASSLVGADEQYF
NA	many	TRBV4-1	TRBJ1-2	TGCGCCAGCAGCCAAGGGGGAGGGCGGGACCTATCTGGCTACACCTTC	CASSQGGGRDLSGYTF
NA	NA	TRBV20-1	TRBJ2-7	TGCAGTGCTAGAAACGCGGTGGAGGGGGCTGGATACGAGCAGTACTTC	CSARNAVEGAGYEQYF
TRBD1	NA	TRBV30	TRBJ1-5	TGTGCCTGGAGTCCTACAGGGGGGGGTCAGCCCCAGCATTTT	CAWSPTGGGQPQHF
NA	many	TRBV20-1	TRBJ2-2	TGCAGTGCTAGAGATAGGCAGGGTACCGGGGAGCTGTTTTTT	CSARDRQGTGELFF
TRBD1	many	TRBV4-2	TRBJ2-5	TGTGCCAGCAGCCAAGTTGAAGGGGGCGAGACCCAGTACTTC	CASSQVEGGETQYF
NA	many	TRBV6-2/TRBV6-3	TRBJ2-7	TGTGCCAGCAGTTACGCCTATGGGGGTGGCTACGAGCAGTACTTC	CASSYAYGGGYEQYF
NA	many	TRBV7-9	TRBJ2-7	TGTGCCAGCAGCCAAGACCTACTCTACGAGCAGTACTTC	CASSQDLLYEQYF
NA	NA	TRBV27	TRBJ2-7	TGTGCCAGCAGTACCCGGGTACCCCCCTACGAGCAGTACTTC	CASSTRVPPYEQYF
NA	many	TRBV5-1	TRBJ2-7	TGCGCCAGCAGCTTTGAGGCGGGAACCTACGAGCAGTACTTC	CASSFEAGTYEQYF
TRBD1	NA	TRBV7-9	TRBJ1-1	TGTGCCAGCAGCTCTACAGGGGGCGCTTCGACTGAAGCTTTCTTT	CASSSTGGASTEAFF
NA	NA	TRBV12-3/TRBV12-4	TRBJ1-5	TGTGCCAGCAGTACCTCCGGGTATGGCAGGTCAGGGCATCAGCCCCAGCATTTT	CASSTSGYGRSGHQPQHF
TRBD1	many	TRBV6-1	TRBJ2-4	TGTGCCAGCAAGGGGACAGGGGCGGTGGACATTCAGTACTTC	CASKGTGAVDIQYF
TRBD2	many	TRBV20-1	TRBJ2-5	TGCAGTGCGGTAGCGGGGGGGCCGAAGGAGACCCAGTACTTC	CSAVAGGPKETQYF
NA	few	TRBV6-1	TRBJ2-2	TGTGCCAGCCTAACCAACCCTGGGGACACCGGGGAGCTGTTTTTT	CASLTNPGDTGELFF
NA	many	TRBV30	TRBJ2-7	TGTGCCTGCAAAACGGGACGGGCCTACTTC	CACKTGRAYF
TRBD2	NA	TRBV6-1	TRBJ2-7	TGTGCCAGCAGCCTACTAGCGGGGGGAGCCGAGCAGTACTTC	CASSLLAGGAEQYF
NA	many	TRBV9	TRBJ2-7	TGTGCCAGCAGCGTTCAGTTGGGTAGCCACGAGCAGTACTTC	CASSVQLGSHEQYF
NA	NA	TRBV20-1	TRBJ2-7	TGCAGTGCTAGAGACCAGTACTTC	CSARDQYF
NA	many	TRBV9	TRBJ1-1	TGTGCCAGCAGCGCTTGGGACAAATTGAACACTGAAGCTTTCTTT	CASSAWDKLNTEAFF
NA	many	TRBV30	TRBJ1-2	TGTGCCCTCATTACCGGTCCGACTGGCTACACCTTC	CALITGPTGYTF
TRBD1	many	TRBV7-3	TRBJ1-1	TGTGCCAGCAGCTTCACCCCAGGGGGTGAAGCTTTCTTT	CASSFTPGGEAFF
TRBD2	few	TRBV6-5	TRBJ2-7	TGTGCCAGCAGTTACGAGAGACTAGCGGACTACGGGCAGTACTTC	CASSYERLADYGQYF
NA	NA	TRBV12-5	TRBJ2-7	TGTGCTAGTGGTTTGAGGGGTGAGCAGTACTTC	CASGLRGEQYF
TRBD1	many	TRBV12-3/TRBV12-4	TRBJ1-2	TGTGCCAGCAGGACAGGGGGCGATGGCTACACCTTC	CASRTGGDGYTF
TRBD2	NA	TRBV5-1	TRBJ2-7	TGCGCCAGCAGCTTGGCCTCTAGCGGAGACTACGAGCAGTACTTC	CASSLASSGDYEQYF
NA	many	TRBV7-6	TRBJ1-1	TGTGCCAGCAGCTTAGGTGGGACAAGGAACACTGAAGCTTTCTTT	CASSLGGTRNTEAFF
TRBD2	many	TRBV2	TRBJ2-7	TGTGCCAGCAGTGAGGGGACTAGCTCCTACGAGCAGTACTTC	CASSEGTSSYEQYF
NA	few	TRBV20-1	TRBJ2-4	TGCAGTGCTAGAGGAGGGGACATTCAGTACTTC	CSARGGDIQYF
NA	many	TRBV30	TRBJ1-6	TGTGCCTCGCCGAGGTGGGGGCTTGATTCACCCCTCCACTTT	CASPRWGLDSPLHF
NA	many	TRBV6-2/TRBV6-3	TRBJ1-1	TGTGCCAGCAGTTACACGGTGGGGAACACTGAAGCTTTCTTT	CASSYTVGNTEAFF
NA	many	TRBV12-3/TRBV12-4	TRBJ2-5	TGTGCCAGCAGCCCCTACAGGGGAGGACAAGAGACCCAGTACTTC	CASSPYRGGQETQYF
NA	many	TRBV28	TRBJ2-7	TGTGCCAGCAGACGCAGGGAAGTCGAGCAGTACTTC	CASRRREVEQYF
NA	NA	TRBV12-3/TRBV12-4	TRBJ1-2	TGTGCCAGCAGGCGTACAACCTCCGGGACGGAGTACTATGGCTACACCTTC	CASRRTTSGTEYYGYTF
TRBD1	many	TRBV2	TRBJ1-2	TGTGCCAGCATTCGGACAGGGACTAACTATGGCTACACCTTC	CASIRTGTNYGYTF
TRBD1	many	TRBV2	TRBJ2-7	TGTGCCAGCAGTGGACAGGGGCAGGTCTCTTCCTACGAGCAGTACTTC	CASSGQGQVSSYEQYF
TRBD1	once	TRBV20-1	TRBJ2-5	TGCAGTGCTCCCGTATGGGACAGGGGGAGTGAGACCCAGTACTTC	CSAPVWDRGSETQYF
NA	NA	TRBV2	TRBJ2-2	TGTGCCAGCTGGGCAGGGCACACCGGGGAGCTGTTTTTT	CASWAGHTGELFF
NA	few	TRBV6-2/TRBV6-3	TRBJ1-6	TGTGCCAGCAGTTATTCGCCCAGGGTACAGAATTCACCCCTCCACTTT	CASSYSPRVQNSPLHF
NA	few	TRBV6-2/TRBV6-3	TRBJ2-5	TGTGCCAGCAGTTACCGTCCATGGGAGACCCAGTACTTC	CASSYRPWETQYF
NA	NA	TRBV20-1	TRBJ1-1	TGCAGTGCTCAGCTTCAACGGCCTGAAGCTTTCTTT	CSAQLQRPEAFF
NA	many	TRBV30	TRBJ1-1	TGTGCCTGGAGGCTGGACACTATGAACACTGAAGCTTTCTTT	CAWRLDTMNTEAFF
NA	many	TRBV6-2/TRBV6-3	TRBJ2-7	TGTGCCAGCACCCGGGACAACTACGAGCAGTACTTC	CASTRDNYEQYF
NA	NA	TRBV10-3	TRBJ2-5	TGTGCCATCAGCCCAATGGGTGGGGGCAAAGAGACCCAGTACTTC	CAISPMGGGKETQYF
NA	NA	TRBV3-1	TRBJ2-2	TGTGCCAGCAGCCAAGTAAGGGTATCCGGGGAGCTGTTTTTT	CASSQVRVSGELFF
TRBD1	NA	TRBV5-1	TRBJ1-2	TGCGCCAGCAGCGGATGGACAGGGGGCAACTATGGCTACACCTTC	CASSGWTGGNYGYTF
NA	NA	TRBV13	TRBJ2-7	TGTGCCAGCAGCCACGGACAATCGGGCGAGCAGTACTTC	CASSHGQSGEQYF